The T cell receptor beta chain described here comes from a study of control samples from healthy donors and cancer patients. CDR3 size: 13 residues. Per germline, CDR1 LNHNV and CDR2 YYDKDF (reference sequence). V was cut by 4 bases and J by 3 bases, with 10 bases left in between. Sequenced by immunoSEQ multiplex PCR; TCRdb stores in-frame clones only, minus some. This sample has around 130,000 clones, with more than 85% found just once. The clonotype was recovered from a young man in good health. This rearrangement joins TRBV15 to TRBJ2-7, with D perhaps matching TRBD1 (6 bases). Source material: blood. This CDR3 is CATSTDSGYEQYF. The CDR3 DNA reads as TGTGCCACCAGCACGGACAGTGGCTACGAGCAGTACTTC.